The source of this T cell receptor (beta chain) is a study of shared clonotypes between healthy human individuals. Study in general: Three plates each covered CD4 naive and memory; CD8 naive two, CD8 memory one. Study-level results: Naive subsets, compared against memory subsets, generally had larger estimated richness values.

Original processing methods: Junction-only immunoSEQ data arrived without quality scores, meaning filtering differed. Repertoires were generated with immunoSEQ multiplex PCR, while TCRdb's copy carries only in-frame clones and drops some. V and J calls and clone size are those listed in that table; D and trimming were worked out from the DNA. Altogether some 2,100,000 clones are present, approximately 94% being singletons, with the ten largest covering about 1.8%. After removal of 1 base from V and 3 bases from J, the junction contained 4 bases not matched to a gene. The CDR3 is 16 residues long. Germline V gives CDR1 SGHTA, CDR2 FQGTGA. To note about this clone: Its antigen is not known.

Naive CD8 isolation took CD45RO-negative cells positively selected for CCR7 and excluded terminally differentiated effector memory CD45RA+ cells. Donation came from healthy HIV-negative adults that had no recent acute infections or vaccinations. This TCR was recovered from a young man in good health. Some clones in this sample may be carry-over from other donors' samples. Sequenced input: naive CD8+ T cells from PBMCs. J is TRBJ2-2 and V is TRBV7-3; 8 bases agree with TRBD1. The CDR3 nucleotides are TGTGCCAGCAGCTTAATAGGGGACAGGCACACCGGGGAGCTGTTTTTT. Translation: CASSLIGDRHTGELFF.